A selection of T cell receptor beta chains follows, all from one sample in a study of cytomegalovirus exposure and HLA in healthy donors. The assay was immunoSEQ multiplex PCR, and TCRdb's table has in-frame clones only and misses some. The table for this sample gives around 200,000 clones. The sample comprised PBMCs. All receptors derive from a girl aged 2-10 years in good health and CMV-seropositive. Both conserved end residues are part of each CDR3. A D gene is named only where the DNA matches it firmly.

CDR3aa,CDR3nt,len,v_gene,j_gene,d_gene
CASSYRTSGGEQYF,TGCGCCAGCAGCTACCGGACTAGCGGAGGCGAGCAGTACTTC,14,TRBV5-1,TRBJ2-7,TRBD2
CASSDPDRAYGYTF,TGTGCCAGCAGTGACCCTGACAGGGCCTATGGCTACACCTTC,14,TRBV6-5,TRBJ1-2,TRBD1
CASSSPGIGSEQFF,TGTGCCAGCAGCAGCCCGGGGATCGGCAGTGAGCAGTTCTTC,14,TRBV5-4,TRBJ2-1,.
CASSLMALAGNEQFF,TGTGCCAGCAGCTTAATGGCACTAGCAGGCAATGAGCAGTTCTTC,15,TRBV7-3,TRBJ2-1,.
CASSEFPGMNEKLFF,TGTGCCAGCAGTGAATTTCCCGGGATGAATGAAAAACTGTTTTTT,15,TRBV2,TRBJ1-4,.
CASSRLAGGPDEQFF,TGCGCCAGCAGCCGACTAGCGGGAGGGCCGGATGAGCAGTTCTTC,15,TRBV4-1,TRBJ2-1,TRBD2
CASSSFSGSTGYTF,TGTGCCAGCAGTTCCTTCTCGGGTTCTACCGGCTACACCTTC,14,TRBV28,TRBJ1-2,.
CASSLYGGVGRNQPQHF,TGTGCCAGCAGCTTGTACGGAGGGGTAGGGCGGAATCAGCCCCAGCATTTT,17,TRBV7-8,TRBJ1-5,.
CASSGWASGSDEQFF,TGCGCCAGCAGCGGTTGGGCTAGCGGGAGCGATGAGCAGTTCTTC,15,TRBV5-1,TRBJ2-1,TRBD2
CASSTIAGQGDEQYF,TGTGCCAGCAGCACCATCGCGGGACAGGGGGACGAGCAGTACTTC,15,TRBV28,TRBJ2-7,TRBD1
CASSITSGRAGELFF,TGTGCCAGCAGCATTACTAGCGGGAGGGCCGGGGAGCTGTTTTTT,15,TRBV7-2,TRBJ2-2,TRBD2
CASSNQREGNEQYF,TGTGCCAGCAGCAACCAGCGGGAGGGTAACGAGCAGTACTTC,14,TRBV7-9,TRBJ2-7,TRBD2
CASSSYEYEQYF,TGTGCCAGCAGCTCCTATGAATACGAGCAGTACTTC,12,TRBV5-6,TRBJ2-7,.
CASSGQIDYGYTF,TGTGCCAGCAGTGGACAGATCGACTATGGCTACACCTTC,13,TRBV2,TRBJ1-2,.
CASSLAASGNIQYF,TGTGCCAGCAGCCTCGCTGCTAGCGGAAACATTCAGTACTTC,14,TRBV6-5,TRBJ2-4,TRBD2
CASSASGSSTDTQYF,TGTGCCAGCAGTGCAAGCGGGTCTAGCACAGATACGCAGTATTTT,15,TRBV2,TRBJ2-3,.
CASSVGRSGRGTEAFF,TGTGCCAGCAGCGTAGGAAGGTCCGGTCGGGGCACTGAAGCTTTCTTT,16,TRBV9,TRBJ1-1,.
CASSYSTSGSNEQFF,TGTGCCAGCAGTTACTCAACTAGCGGGAGTAATGAGCAGTTCTTC,15,TRBV6-6,TRBJ2-1,TRBD2
CASSLPDRGLDTQYF,TGCGCCAGCAGCTTGCCCGACAGGGGGTTGGATACGCAGTATTTT,15,TRBV5-1,TRBJ2-3,TRBD1
CASSYGRQGEAEAFF,TGTGCCAGCAGTTACGGGCGACAGGGGGAGGCTGAAGCTTTCTTT,15,TRBV6-6,TRBJ1-1,TRBD1
CASSPPDSLQPQHF,TGTGCCAGCAGCCCACCGGACAGCCTCCAGCCCCAGCATTTT,14,TRBV7-9,TRBJ1-5,.
CASSLFGTSGSRAQFF,TGTGCCAGCAGTTTATTTGGGACTAGCGGGAGTAGAGCGCAGTTCTTC,16,TRBV27,TRBJ2-1,TRBD2
CASSLRTSGRGGQYF,TGTGCCAGCAGCCTCCGGACTAGCGGGAGGGGGGGCCAGTACTTC,15,TRBV7-2,TRBJ2-5,TRBD2
CASSQGEAGRALFAQFF,TGTGCCAGCAGCCAAGGGGAGGCCGGGAGGGCCCTCTTTGCGCAGTTCTTC,17,TRBV4-2,TRBJ2-1,TRBD2
CASSVEGSSYNEQFF,TGTGCCAGCAGTGTGGAGGGGAGCTCCTACAATGAGCAGTTCTTC,15,TRBV6-4,TRBJ2-1,.
CASSDGTTGELFF,TGTGCCAGCAGCGACGGGACAACCGGGGAGCTGTTTTTT,13,TRBV11-2,TRBJ2-2,.
CAISESGGGDTEAFF,TGTGCCATCAGTGAGTCGGGGGGAGGGGACACTGAAGCTTTCTTT,15,TRBV10-3,TRBJ1-1,.
CASSEPGAGNTIYF,TGTGCCAGCAGTGAGCCAGGGGCTGGAAACACCATATATTTT,14,TRBV25-1,TRBJ1-3,.
CASSSRGPTQETQYF,TGTGCCAGCAGCTCCAGGGGGCCCACCCAAGAGACCCAGTACTTC,15,TRBV11-2,TRBJ2-5,TRBD1
CASSPPNDNELFF,TGTGCCAGCAGTCCGCCAAATGACAACGAGCTGTTTTTT,13,TRBV28,TRBJ2-2,.
CASRGQALPSYEQYF,TGTGCCAGCAGGGGACAGGCCTTACCTTCCTACGAGCAGTACTTC,15,TRBV27,TRBJ2-7,TRBD1
CAISSGLNTEAFF,TGTGCCATCAGTTCAGGGCTGAACACTGAAGCTTTCTTT,13,TRBV10-3,TRBJ1-1,.
CASRPVDRMNTEAFF,TGTGCCAGCAGGCCAGTGGACAGGATGAACACTGAAGCTTTCTTT,15,TRBV6-4,TRBJ1-1,TRBD1
CASSLAPAGTSGTPIQFF,TGTGCCAGCAGCTTAGCCCCAGCCGGGACTAGCGGGACCCCGATACAGTTCTTC,18,TRBV11-2,TRBJ2-1,TRBD2
CASRGGAEYEQYF,TGCGCCAGCAGGGGCGGGGCGGAGTACGAGCAGTACTTC,13,TRBV5-1,TRBJ2-7,.
CASSQGTTPEQYF,TGTGCCAGCAGCCAAGGGACTACCCCGGAGCAGTACTTC,13,TRBV28,TRBJ2-7,TRBD2
CASREQGAGELFF,TGTGCCAGCAGGGAACAGGGGGCCGGGGAGCTGTTTTTT,13,TRBV6-6,TRBJ2-2,TRBD1
CASSGTSGSPREQFF,TGTGCCAGTAGTGGTACTAGCGGCTCACCGAGGGAGCAGTTCTTC,15,TRBV19,TRBJ2-1,TRBD2
CASTRTSGTDTQYF,TGTGCCAGTACAAGGACTAGCGGGACAGATACGCAGTATTTT,14,TRBV9,TRBJ2-3,TRBD2
CASSHQFEPQHF,TGTGCCAGCAGTCACCAGTTCGAGCCCCAGCATTTT,12,TRBV28,TRBJ1-5,.
CASRSGLRGNTEAFF,TGTGCCAGCAGATCAGGACTCCGGGGGAACACTGAAGCTTTCTTT,15,TRBV27,TRBJ1-1,.
CATSRDPGGLTEAFF,TGTGCCACCAGCAGAGATCCCGGGGGACTCACTGAAGCTTTCTTT,15,TRBV15,TRBJ1-1,.
CASSLAGSGNTIYF,TGCGCCAGCAGCTTGGCAGGCTCTGGAAACACCATATATTTT,14,TRBV5-1,TRBJ1-3,.
CASSFPLETQYF,TGTGCCAGCAGTTTCCCACTAGAGACCCAGTACTTC,12,TRBV28,TRBJ2-5,.
CASRYPGSGNEQFF,TGTGCCAGCAGGTACCCGGGTAGCGGAAATGAGCAGTTCTTC,14,TRBV5-4,TRBJ2-1,.
CASSVTSGSSSYNEQFF,TGTGCCAGCAGCGTTACTAGCGGGAGCAGCTCCTACAATGAGCAGTTCTTC,17,TRBV7-3,TRBJ2-1,TRBD2
CASSYDISLMNTEAFF,TGTGCCAGCAGTTACGACATCTCCCTAATGAACACTGAAGCTTTCTTT,16,TRBV6-5,TRBJ1-1,.
CAMTEGGSADTQYF,TGTGCCATGACCGAAGGGGGATCCGCAGATACGCAGTATTTT,14,TRBV10-3,TRBJ2-3,.
CAWRAPFFASGTDEQYF,TGTGCCTGGAGAGCCCCCTTCTTCGCTAGCGGGACGGACGAGCAGTACTTC,17,TRBV30,TRBJ2-7,TRBD2
CAISAGLAGSDQYF,TGTGCCATCAGTGCGGGACTAGCGGGAAGCGATCAGTACTTC,14,TRBV10-3,TRBJ2-5,TRBD2
CASSSGTGVEKLFF,TGTGCCAGCAGTTCGGGGACAGGGGTAGAAAAACTGTTTTTT,14,TRBV6-5,TRBJ1-4,TRBD1